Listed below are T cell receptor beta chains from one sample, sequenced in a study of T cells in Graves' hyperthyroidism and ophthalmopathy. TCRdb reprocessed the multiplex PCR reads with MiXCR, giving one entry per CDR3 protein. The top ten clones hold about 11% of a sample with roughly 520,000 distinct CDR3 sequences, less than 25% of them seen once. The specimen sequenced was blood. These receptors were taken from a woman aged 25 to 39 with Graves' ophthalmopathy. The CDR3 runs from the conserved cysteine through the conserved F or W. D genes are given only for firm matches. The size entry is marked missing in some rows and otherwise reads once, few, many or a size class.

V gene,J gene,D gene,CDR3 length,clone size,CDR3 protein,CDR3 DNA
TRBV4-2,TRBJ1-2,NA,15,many,CASSQVEGASVGYTF,TGTGCCAGCAGCCAAGTCGAAGGGGCGTCCGTTGGCTACACCTTC
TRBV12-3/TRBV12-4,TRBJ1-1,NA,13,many,CASSQHGDVEAFF,TGTGCCAGCAGCCAACACGGGGACGTTGAAGCTTTCTTT
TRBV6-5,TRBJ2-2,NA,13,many,CASSYGHPGELFF,TGTGCCAGCAGCTACGGACACCCCGGGGAGCTGTTTTTT
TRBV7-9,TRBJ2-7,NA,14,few,CASTILLGGGEQYF,TGTGCCAGCACCATCCTTTTGGGCGGAGGCGAGCAGTACTTC
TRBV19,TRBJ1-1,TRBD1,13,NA,CASRPTGPTEAFF,TGTGCCAGTAGGCCGACAGGGCCCACTGAAGCTTTCTTT
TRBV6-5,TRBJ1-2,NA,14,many,CASSYGLGSGGYTF,TGTGCCAGCAGTTACGGACTGGGAAGCGGTGGCTACACCTTC
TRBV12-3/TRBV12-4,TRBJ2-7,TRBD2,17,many,CASSLRPLAGGTYEQYF,TGTGCCAGCAGTTTAAGACCCTTAGCGGGGGGCACATACGAGCAGTACTTC
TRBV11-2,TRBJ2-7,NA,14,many,CASSLENTDYEQYF,TGTGCCAGCAGCTTAGAAAACACCGACTACGAGCAGTACTTC
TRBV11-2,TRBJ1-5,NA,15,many,CASSLESGYIQPQHF,TGTGCCAGCAGCTTAGAGTCAGGGTATATTCAGCCCCAGCATTTT
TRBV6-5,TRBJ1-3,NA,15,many,CASSSSPQGGNTIYF,TGTGCCAGCAGTTCATCCCCCCAGGGCGGAAACACCATATATTTT
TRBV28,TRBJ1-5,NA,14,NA,CASSLGGAKQPQHF,TGTGCCAGCAGTTTAGGGGGGGCGAAACAGCCCCAGCATTTT
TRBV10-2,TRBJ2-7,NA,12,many,CASSDQSYEQYF,TGCGCCAGCAGCGACCAGTCCTACGAGCAGTACTTC
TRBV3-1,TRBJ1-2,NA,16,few,CASSYLGVSSNYGYTF,TGTGCCAGCAGCTACTTAGGGGTATCGAGTAACTATGGCTACACCTTC
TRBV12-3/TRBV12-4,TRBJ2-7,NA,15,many,CASSLVLGRGDEQYF,TGTGCCAGCAGTTTGGTATTGGGCAGGGGGGACGAGCAGTACTTC
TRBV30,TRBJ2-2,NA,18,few,CAWSGRQTIPVNTGELFF,TGTGCCTGGAGTGGGCGACAGACAATACCCGTCAACACCGGGGAGCTGTTTTTT
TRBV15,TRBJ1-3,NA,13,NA,CAATGASGNTIYF,TGTGCAGCTACAGGCGCCTCTGGAAACACCATATATTTT
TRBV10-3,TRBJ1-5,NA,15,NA,CATRPNPARSAAQHF,TGTGCCACGAGACCCAACCCGGCCCGATCAGCGGCCCAGCATTTT
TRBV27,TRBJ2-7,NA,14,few,CASSLRGHDPEQYF,TGTGCCAGCAGTTTACGGGGGCACGACCCCGAGCAGTACTTC
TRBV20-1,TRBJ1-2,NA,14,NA,CSAERSGNRYGYTF,TGCAGTGCTGAGCGCAGCGGAAACCGCTATGGCTACACCTTC
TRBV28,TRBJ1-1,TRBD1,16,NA,CASSFPGQVADAEAFF,TGTGCCAGCAGTTTTCCGGGACAGGTGGCGGACGCTGAAGCTTTCTTT
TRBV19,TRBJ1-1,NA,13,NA,CASRYGGVTEAFF,TGTGCCAGCAGATACGGGGGGGTCACTGAAGCTTTCTTT
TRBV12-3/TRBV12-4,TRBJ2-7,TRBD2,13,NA,CASSSTSDYEQYF,TGTGCCAGCAGCTCCACTAGCGACTACGAGCAGTACTTC
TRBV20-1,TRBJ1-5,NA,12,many,CSASRGDQPQHF,TGCAGTGCTAGTCGGGGAGATCAGCCCCAGCATTTT